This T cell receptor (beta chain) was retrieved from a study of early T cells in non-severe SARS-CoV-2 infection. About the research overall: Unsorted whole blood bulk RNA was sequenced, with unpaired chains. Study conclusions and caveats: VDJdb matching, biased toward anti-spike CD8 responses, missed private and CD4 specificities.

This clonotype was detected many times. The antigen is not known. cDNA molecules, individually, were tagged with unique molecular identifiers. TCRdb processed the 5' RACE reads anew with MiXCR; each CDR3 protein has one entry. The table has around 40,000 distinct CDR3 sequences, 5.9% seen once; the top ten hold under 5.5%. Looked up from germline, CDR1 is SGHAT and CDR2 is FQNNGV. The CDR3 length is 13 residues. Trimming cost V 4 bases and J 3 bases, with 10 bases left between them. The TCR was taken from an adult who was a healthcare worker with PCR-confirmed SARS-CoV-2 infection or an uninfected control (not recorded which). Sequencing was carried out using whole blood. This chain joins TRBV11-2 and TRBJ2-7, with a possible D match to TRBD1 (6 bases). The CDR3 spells CASSYTGFYEQYF. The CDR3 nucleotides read TGTGCCAGCAGCTATACAGGGTTCTACGAGCAGTACTTC.